The clone carrying this T cell receptor beta chain was found once. Its target is not known. These data belong to a study of cytomegalovirus exposure and HLA in healthy donors. Overall study findings and caveats: There were a few CMV-associated chains whose specificity for CMV antigens was confirmed in vitro. The dataset shows that most TCR sequences were rare, while some public TCRs occurred in many donors.

The CDR3 covers 15 residues. Germline V gene sequence: CDR1 MNHEY, CDR2 SVGAGI. V lost 2 bases and J 0 bases, leaving 7 bases between the germline ends. Clones were read by immunoSEQ multiplex PCR, and TCRdb kept only the in-frame ones, dropping some. The top ten clones hold under 7% of a sample with roughly 52,000 clones, about 90% of them seen once. The TCR sequence derives from a young woman in good health and CMV-seronegative. The J gene is TRBJ1-4, the V gene TRBV6-5; the D is unclear. Sequences were obtained from PBMCs. The CDR3 DNA reads TGTGCCAGCAGTTACGCCGGGACAACTAATGAAAAACTGTTTTTT. Its protein is CASSYAGTTNEKLFF.